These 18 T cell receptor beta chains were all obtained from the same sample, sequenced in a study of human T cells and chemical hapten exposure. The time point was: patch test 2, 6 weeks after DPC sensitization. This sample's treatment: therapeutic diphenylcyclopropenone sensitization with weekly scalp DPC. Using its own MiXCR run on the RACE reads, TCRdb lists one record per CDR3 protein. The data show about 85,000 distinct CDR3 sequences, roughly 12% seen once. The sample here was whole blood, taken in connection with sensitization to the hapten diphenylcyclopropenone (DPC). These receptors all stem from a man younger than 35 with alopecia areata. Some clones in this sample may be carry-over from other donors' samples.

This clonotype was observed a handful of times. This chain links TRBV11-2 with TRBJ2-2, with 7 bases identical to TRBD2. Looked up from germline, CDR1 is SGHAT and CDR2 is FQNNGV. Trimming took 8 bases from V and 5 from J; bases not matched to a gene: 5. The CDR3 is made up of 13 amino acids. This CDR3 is CASRRGSTGELFF. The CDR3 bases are TGTGCCAGCCGGCGGGGGTCGACCGGGGAGCTGTTTTTT.

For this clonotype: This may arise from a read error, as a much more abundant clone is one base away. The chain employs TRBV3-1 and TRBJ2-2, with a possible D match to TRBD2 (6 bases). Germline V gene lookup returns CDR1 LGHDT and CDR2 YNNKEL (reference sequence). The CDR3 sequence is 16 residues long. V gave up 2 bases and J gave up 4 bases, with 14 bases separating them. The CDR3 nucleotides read TGTGCCAGCAGCCAAAGGAGGGGTTTGGTCACCGGGGAGCTGTTTTTT. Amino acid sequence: CASSQRRGLVTGELFF.

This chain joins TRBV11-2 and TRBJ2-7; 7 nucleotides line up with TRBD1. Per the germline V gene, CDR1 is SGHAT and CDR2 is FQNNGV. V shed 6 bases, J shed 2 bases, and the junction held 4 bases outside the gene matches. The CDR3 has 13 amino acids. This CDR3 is CASSADRAYEQYF. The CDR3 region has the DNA TGTGCCAGCAGTGCTGACAGGGCCTACGAGCAGTACTTC.

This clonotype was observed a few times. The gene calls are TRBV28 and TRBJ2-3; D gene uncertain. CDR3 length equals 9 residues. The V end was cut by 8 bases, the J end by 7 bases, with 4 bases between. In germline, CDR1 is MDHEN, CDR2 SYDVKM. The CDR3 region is CASGYTQYF. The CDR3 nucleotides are TGTGCCAGCGGCTATACGCAGTATTTT.

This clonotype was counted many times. This CDR3 is CASGTGLNTEAFF. The DNA for the CDR3 is TGTGCCAGCGGCACAGGATTAAACACTGAAGCTTTCTTT. This sequence joins TRBV7-6 and TRBJ1-1, with D possibly matching TRBD1 (5 bases). The CDR3 is 13 amino acids. V shed 8 bases and J shed 2 bases, with 12 bases lying between them. CDR1 and CDR2 (germline): SGHVS, FNYEAQ.

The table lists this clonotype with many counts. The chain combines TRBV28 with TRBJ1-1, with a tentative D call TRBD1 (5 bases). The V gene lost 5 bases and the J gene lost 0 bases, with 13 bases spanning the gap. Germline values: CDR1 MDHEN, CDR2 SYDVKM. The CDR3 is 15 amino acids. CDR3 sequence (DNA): TGTGCCAGCAGTCTCCCAACAGGTCTGAACACTGAAGCTTTCTTT. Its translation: CASSLPTGLNTEAFF.

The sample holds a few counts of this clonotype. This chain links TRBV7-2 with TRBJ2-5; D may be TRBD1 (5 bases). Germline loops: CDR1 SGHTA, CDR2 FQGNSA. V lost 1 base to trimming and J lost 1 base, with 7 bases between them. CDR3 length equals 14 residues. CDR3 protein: CASSLDRSQETQYF. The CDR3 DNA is TGTGCCAGCAGCTTAGACAGGTCCCAAGAGACCCAGTACTTC.

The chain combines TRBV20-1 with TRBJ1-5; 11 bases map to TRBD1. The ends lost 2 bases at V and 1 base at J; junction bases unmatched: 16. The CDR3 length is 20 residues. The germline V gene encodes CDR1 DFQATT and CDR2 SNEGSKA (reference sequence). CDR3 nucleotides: TGCAGTGCTAGACCCTTCCCGGACAGGGGGCGCGAGTACAGCAATCAGCCCCAGCATTTT. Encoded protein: CSARPFPDRGREYSNQPQHF.

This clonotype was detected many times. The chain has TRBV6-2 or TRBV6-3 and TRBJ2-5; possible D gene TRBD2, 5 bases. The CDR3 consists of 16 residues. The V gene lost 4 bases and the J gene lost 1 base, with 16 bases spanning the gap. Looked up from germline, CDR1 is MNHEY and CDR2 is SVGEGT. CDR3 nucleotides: TGTGCCAGCAGTTCGGGGAATCCCAGCATCCAAGAGACCCAGTACTTC. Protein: CASSSGNPSIQETQYF.

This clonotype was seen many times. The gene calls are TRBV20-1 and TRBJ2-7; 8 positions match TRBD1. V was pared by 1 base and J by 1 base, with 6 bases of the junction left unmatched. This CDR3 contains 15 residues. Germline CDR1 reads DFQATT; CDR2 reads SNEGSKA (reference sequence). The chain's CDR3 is CSARARTGLSYEQYF. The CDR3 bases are TGCAGTGCTAGAGCGCGGACAGGGCTTTCCTACGAGCAGTACTTC.

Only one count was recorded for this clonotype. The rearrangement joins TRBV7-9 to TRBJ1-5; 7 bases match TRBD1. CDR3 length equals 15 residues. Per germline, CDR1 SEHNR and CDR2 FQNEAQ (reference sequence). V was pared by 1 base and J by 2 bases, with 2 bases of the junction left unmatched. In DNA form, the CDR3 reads TGTGCCAGCAGCTTAGAGGGGACAGGCAATCAGCCCCAGCATTTT. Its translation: CASSLEGTGNQPQHF.

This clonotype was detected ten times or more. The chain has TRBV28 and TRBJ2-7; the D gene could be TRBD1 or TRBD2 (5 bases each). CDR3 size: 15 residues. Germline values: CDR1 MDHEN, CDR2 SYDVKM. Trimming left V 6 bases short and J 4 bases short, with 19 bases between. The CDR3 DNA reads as TGTGCCAGCAGGGCCGGGACGTCGCGAATTTACGAGCAGTACGTC. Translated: CASRAGTSRIYEQYV.

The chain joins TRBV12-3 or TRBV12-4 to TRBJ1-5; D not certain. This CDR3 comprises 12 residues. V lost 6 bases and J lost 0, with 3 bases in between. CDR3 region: CASRNSNQPQHF. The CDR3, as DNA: TGTGCCAGCAGAAATAGCAATCAGCCCCAGCATTTT.

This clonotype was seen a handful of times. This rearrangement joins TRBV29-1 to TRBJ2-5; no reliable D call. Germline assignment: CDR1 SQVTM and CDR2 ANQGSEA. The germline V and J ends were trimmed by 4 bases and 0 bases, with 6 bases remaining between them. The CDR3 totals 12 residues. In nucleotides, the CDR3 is TGCAGCGTTGTACAGCACCAAGAGACCCAGTACTTC. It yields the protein CSVVQHQETQYF.

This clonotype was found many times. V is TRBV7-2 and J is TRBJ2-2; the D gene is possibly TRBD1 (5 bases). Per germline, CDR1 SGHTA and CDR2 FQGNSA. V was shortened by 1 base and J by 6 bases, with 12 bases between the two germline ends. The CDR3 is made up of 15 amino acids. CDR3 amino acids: CTSSLGSRAAGELFF. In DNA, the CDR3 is TGTACCAGCAGCTTAGGTAGCAGGGCGGCCGGGGAGCTGTTTTTT.

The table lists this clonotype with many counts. The CDR3 region is CASSYGGRSGYTF. In DNA, the CDR3 is TGTGCCAGCAGTTACGGAGGGAGGAGTGGCTACACCTTC. The chain combines TRBV6-5 with TRBJ1-2; D gene unclear. The CDR3 contains 13 residues. Between the trimmed V and J ends, which lost 2 bases and 7 bases, there was a span of 11 bases. The germline gives CDR1 MNHEY, CDR2 SVGAGI.

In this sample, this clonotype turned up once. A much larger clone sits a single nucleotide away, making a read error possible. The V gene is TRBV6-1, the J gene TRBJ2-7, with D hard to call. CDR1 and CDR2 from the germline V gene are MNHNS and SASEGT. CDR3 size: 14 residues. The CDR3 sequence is CANSELRGFYEQYV. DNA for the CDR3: TGTGCCAACAGTGAACTGAGAGGCTTCTACGAGCAGTACGTC.

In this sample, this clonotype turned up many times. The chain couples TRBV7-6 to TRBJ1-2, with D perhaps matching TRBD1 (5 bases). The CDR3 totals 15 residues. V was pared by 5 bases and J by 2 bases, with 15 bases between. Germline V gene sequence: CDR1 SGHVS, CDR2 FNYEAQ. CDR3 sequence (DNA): TGTGCCAGCAGCACGGGACTGACTATCAACTATGGCTACACCTTC. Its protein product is CASSTGLTINYGYTF.